This TCR beta chain emerged from a study of cytomegalovirus exposure and HLA in healthy donors. Study results and caveats: A later analysis showed that HLA-associated TCR beta chains had undergone more clonal expansion than equally common others. Researchers left out some V segments, among them TRBV6-2 and TRBV6-3, as indistinguishable. V- and J-gene trimming of TCR beta was linked (in a later analysis) to a missense DCLRE1C variant.

Amplification used 60 Vbeta primers and 13 Jbeta primers. Authors' processing steps: Roughly 73 million unique TCR beta chains, about 10 million of them shared, were counted by a later analysis. Data came from immunoSEQ multiplex PCR; TCRdb stores just in-frame clones and leaves some out. The DNA gave D and trimming, while V, J and clone size come from that table. This table has 140,000 to 150,000 clones, 73% appearing once. Details on this clone: Its specificity is unknown.

Germline loops: CDR1 SGHAT, CDR2 FQNNGV. CDR3 length: 14 residues. V shed 1 base and J 9 bases; nucleotides not matched to a gene: 4. The specimen was PBMCs. The source is a woman younger than 35 in good health and CMV-seronegative. This rearrangement joins TRBV11-2 to TRBJ2-7; 12 bases are shared with TRBD2. CDR3 loop: CASSLGTSGALQYF. CDR3 in DNA: TGTGCCAGCAGCTTAGGGACTAGCGGGGCATTGCAGTACTTC.